This paragraph covers one TCR beta chain sequence. This entry comes from a study of graft-versus-host responses after intestinal transplantation. The data were produced by immunoSEQ multiplex PCR, yet TCRdb's version contains in-frame clones alone and is incomplete. The sample records some 31,000 clones, 70% to 90% being singletons. The germline gives CDR1 MGHDK, CDR2 SYGVNS. This CDR3 has 13 residues. V dropped 4 bases and J dropped 1 base, with 8 bases sitting between them. The chain links TRBV25-1 to TRBJ2-7, with D possibly being TRBD2 (5 bases). The material was PBMCs, obtained 450 to 480 days after intestinal transplantation. The receptor comes from a human patient who received an intestinal transplant, so some T cells may come from the graft donor. The CDR3 nucleotides read TGTGCCAGCAGTGTCTCGGGGTCCTACGAGCAGTACTTC. This translates into CASSVSGSYEQYF.